This TCR beta chain was captured by sequencing in a study of CD8+CD57+ T cells in acquired aplastic anemia. There are 14 residues in the CDR3. Per germline, CDR1 ENHRY and CDR2 SYGVKD. Trimming removed 3 bases from V and 7 bases from J, with 15 bases in between. Investigators profiled TCR beta VDJ and CDR3 from genomic DNA template. Each CDR3 protein gets one entry after TCRdb re-called the reads with MiXCR. The sample lists fewer than 200,000 distinct CDR3 sequences, less than 60% occurring once. In patients chosen for sequencing, flow cytometry had shown CD8+CD57+ cell expansion. The TCR originated in a human donor with aplastic anemia. The V and J genes are TRBV10-3 and TRBJ1-1; TRBD1 is a possible D gene (6 bases). The sequenced sample consisted of sorted CD4+, CD8+, or CD8+CD57+ T cells (not recorded which) from PBMCs. Here the CDR3 reads CAISDVGGRDEAFF. CDR3 in DNA: TGTGCCATCAGTGATGTCGGGGGGCGTGATGAAGCTTTCTTT.